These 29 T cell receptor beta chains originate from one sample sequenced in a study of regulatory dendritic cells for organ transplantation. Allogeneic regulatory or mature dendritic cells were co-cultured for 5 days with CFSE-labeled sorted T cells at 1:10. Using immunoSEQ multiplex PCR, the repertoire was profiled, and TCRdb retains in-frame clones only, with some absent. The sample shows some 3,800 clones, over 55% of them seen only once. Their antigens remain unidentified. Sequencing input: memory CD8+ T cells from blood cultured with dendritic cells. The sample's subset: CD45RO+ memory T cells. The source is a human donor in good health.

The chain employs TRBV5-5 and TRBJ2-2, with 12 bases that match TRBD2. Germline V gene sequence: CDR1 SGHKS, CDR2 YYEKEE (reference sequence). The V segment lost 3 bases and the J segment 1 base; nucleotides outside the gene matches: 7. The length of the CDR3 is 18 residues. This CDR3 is CASSSPGLAGKNTGELFF. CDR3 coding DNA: TGTGCCAGCAGCTCGCCCGGACTAGCGGGGAAGAACACCGGGGAGCTGTTTTTT.

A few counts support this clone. The CDR3 DNA reads as TGTGCCAGCAGCCCCCACAGGGACAACTTATATGGCTACACCTTC. Translation: CASSPHRDNLYGYTF. The rearrangement uses TRBV7-8 and TRBJ1-2; D possibly corresponds to TRBD1 (6 bases). V was trimmed by 5 bases and J by 5 bases, leaving 18 bases between them. The CDR3 has 15 amino acids. Germline V gives CDR1 SGHVS, CDR2 FQNEAQ.

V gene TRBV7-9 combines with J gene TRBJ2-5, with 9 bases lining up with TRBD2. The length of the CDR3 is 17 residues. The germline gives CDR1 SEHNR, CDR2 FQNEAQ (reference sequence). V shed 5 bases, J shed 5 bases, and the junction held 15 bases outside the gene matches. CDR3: CASSPKTSGWGGETQYF. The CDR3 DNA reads TGTGCCAGCAGCCCCAAGACTAGCGGTTGGGGCGGGGAGACCCAGTACTTC.

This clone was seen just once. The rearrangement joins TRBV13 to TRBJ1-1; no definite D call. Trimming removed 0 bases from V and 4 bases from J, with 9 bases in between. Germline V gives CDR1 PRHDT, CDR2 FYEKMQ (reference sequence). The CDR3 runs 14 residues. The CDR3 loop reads CASSLGLGSTEAFF. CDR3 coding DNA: TGTGCCAGCAGCTTAGGCCTGGGCAGCACTGAAGCTTTCTTT.

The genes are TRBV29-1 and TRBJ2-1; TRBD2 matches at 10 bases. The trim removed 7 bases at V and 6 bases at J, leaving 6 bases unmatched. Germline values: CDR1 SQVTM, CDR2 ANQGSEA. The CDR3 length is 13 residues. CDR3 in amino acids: CSAAQREGNEQFF. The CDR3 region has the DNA TGCAGCGCTGCTCAGCGGGAGGGCAATGAGCAGTTCTTC.

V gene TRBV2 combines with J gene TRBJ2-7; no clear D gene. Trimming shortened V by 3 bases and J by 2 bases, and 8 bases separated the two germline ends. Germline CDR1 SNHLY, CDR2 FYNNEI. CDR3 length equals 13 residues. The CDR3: CASSDADAYEQYF. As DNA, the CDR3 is TGTGCCAGCAGTGATGCAGACGCCTACGAGCAGTACTTC.

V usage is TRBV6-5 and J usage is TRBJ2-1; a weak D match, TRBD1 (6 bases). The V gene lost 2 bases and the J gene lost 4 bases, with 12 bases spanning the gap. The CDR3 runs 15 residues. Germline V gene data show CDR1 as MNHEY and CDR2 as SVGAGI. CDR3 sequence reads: CASSYGPGEYNEQFF. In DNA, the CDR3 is TGTGCCAGCAGTTACGGTCCAGGGGAATACAATGAGCAGTTCTTC.

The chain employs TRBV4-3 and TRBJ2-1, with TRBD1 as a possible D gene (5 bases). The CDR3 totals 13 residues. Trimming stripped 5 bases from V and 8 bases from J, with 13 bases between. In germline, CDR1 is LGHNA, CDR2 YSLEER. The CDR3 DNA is TGCGCCAGCAGCTTGCGACAGTCTCATGAGCAGTTCTTC. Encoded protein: CASSLRQSHEQFF.

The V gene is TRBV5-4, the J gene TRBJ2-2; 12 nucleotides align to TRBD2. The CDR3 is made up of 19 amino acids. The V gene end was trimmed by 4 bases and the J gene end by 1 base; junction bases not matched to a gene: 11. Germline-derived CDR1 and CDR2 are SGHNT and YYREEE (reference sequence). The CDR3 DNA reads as TGTGCCAGCAGCAGCGACTTAGGACTAGCGGGAAAGAACACCGGGGAGCTGTTTTTT. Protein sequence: CASSSDLGLAGKNTGELFF.

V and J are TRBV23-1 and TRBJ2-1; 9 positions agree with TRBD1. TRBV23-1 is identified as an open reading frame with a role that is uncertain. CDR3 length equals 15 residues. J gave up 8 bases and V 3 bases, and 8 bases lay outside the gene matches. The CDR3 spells CASSHRQGGEDEQFF. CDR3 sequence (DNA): TGCGCCAGCAGTCATCGACAGGGGGGAGAGGATGAGCAGTTCTTC.

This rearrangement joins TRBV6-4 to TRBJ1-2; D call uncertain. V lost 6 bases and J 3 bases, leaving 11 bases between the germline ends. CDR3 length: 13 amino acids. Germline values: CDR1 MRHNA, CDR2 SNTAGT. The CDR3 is CASRMHSDYGYTF. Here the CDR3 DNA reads TGTGCCAGCAGAATGCACTCCGACTATGGCTACACCTTC.

DNA for the CDR3: TGCGCCAGCAGCCAAGAAACGCTGCGGGGGGGAGGGTCCACAGATACGCAGTATTTT. Its protein is CASSQETLRGGGSTDTQYF. V gene TRBV4-3 combines with J gene TRBJ2-3, with 9 bases fitting TRBD2. J lost 2 bases, V lost 0 bases, and 12 bases had no gene match. Germline CDR1 reads LGHNA; CDR2 reads YSLEER. The CDR3 has 19 amino acids.

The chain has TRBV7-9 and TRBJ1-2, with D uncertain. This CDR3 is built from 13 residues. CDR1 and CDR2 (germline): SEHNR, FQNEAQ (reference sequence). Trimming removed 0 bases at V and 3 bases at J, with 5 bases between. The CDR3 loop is CASSLASDYGYTF. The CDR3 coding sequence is TGTGCCAGCAGCTTAGCCTCTGACTATGGCTACACCTTC. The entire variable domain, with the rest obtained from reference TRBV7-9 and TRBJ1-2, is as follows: DTGVSQNPRHKITKRGQNVTFRCDPISEHNRLYWYRQTLGQGPEFLTYFQNEAQLEKSRLLSDRFSAERPKGSFSTLEIQRTEQGDSAMYLCASSLASDYGYTFGSGTRLTVV.

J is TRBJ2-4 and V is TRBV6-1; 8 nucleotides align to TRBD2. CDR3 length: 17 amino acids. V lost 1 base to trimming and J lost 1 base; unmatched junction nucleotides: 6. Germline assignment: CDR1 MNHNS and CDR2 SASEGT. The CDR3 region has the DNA TGTGCCAGCAGTGAAGAGGTTGGCGGGGGGGCCAAAAACATTCAGTACTTC. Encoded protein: CASSEEVGGGAKNIQYF.

In DNA, the CDR3 is TGCGCCAGCCGGACTAGCGGGGGGGCCCGGGAGACCCAGTACTTC. Translating gives CASRTSGGARETQYF. The rearrangement joins TRBV4-3 to TRBJ2-5, with 15 nucleotides matching TRBD2. Per germline, CDR1 LGHNA and CDR2 YSLEER. The CDR3 spans 15 residues. The ends lost 8 bases at V and 5 bases at J; junction bases unmatched: 6.

The CDR3, as DNA: TGTGCCAGCAGCGAAAGCAGGGGTGGGTTAGAAAAACTGTTTTTT. As protein: CASSESRGGLEKLFF. This chain uses TRBV7-9 with TRBJ1-4; TRBD1 is a possible D gene (6 bases). Germline loops: CDR1 SEHNR, CDR2 FQNEAQ (reference sequence). Trimming removed 5 bases from V and 8 bases from J, with 18 bases in between. This CDR3 is 15 amino acids long.

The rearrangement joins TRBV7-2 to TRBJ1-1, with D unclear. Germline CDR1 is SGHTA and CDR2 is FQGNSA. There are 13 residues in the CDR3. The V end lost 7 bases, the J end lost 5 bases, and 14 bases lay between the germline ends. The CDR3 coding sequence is TGTGCCAGCACCTTTCTGGTGTCGACTGAAGCTTTCTTT. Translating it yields CASTFLVSTEAFF.

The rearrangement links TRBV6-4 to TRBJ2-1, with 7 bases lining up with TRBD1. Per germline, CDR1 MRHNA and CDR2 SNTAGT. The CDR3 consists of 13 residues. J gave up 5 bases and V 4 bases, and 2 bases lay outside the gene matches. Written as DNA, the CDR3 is TGTGCCAGCAGTGCCGGGACAGACAATGAGCAGTTCTTC. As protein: CASSAGTDNEQFF.

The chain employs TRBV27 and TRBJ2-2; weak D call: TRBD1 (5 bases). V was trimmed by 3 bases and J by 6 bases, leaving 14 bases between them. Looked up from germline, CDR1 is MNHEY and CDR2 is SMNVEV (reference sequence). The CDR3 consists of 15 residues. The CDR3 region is CASSLAAGPPGELFF. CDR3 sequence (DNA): TGTGCCAGCAGTTTGGCGGCAGGGCCTCCCGGGGAGCTGTTTTTT.

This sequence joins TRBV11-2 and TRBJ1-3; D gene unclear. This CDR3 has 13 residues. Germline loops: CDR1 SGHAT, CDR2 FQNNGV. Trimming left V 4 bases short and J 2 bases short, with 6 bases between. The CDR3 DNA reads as TGTGCCAGCAGCTCGCACCCTGGAAACACCATATATTTT. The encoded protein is CASSSHPGNTIYF.

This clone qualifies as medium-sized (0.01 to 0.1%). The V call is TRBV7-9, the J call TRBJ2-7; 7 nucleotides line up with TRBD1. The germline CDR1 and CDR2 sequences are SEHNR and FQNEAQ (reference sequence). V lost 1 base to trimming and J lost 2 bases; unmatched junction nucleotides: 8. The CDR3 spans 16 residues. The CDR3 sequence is CASSLEYGQAPYEQYF. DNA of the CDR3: TGTGCCAGCAGCTTAGAATATGGACAGGCCCCCTACGAGCAGTACTTC. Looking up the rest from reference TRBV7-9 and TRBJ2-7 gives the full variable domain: DTGVSQNPRHKITKRGQNVTFRCDPISEHNRLYWYRQTLGQGPEFLTYFQNEAQLEKSRLLSDRFSAERPKGSFSTLEIQRTEQGDSAMYLCASSLEYGQAPYEQYFGPGTRLTVT.

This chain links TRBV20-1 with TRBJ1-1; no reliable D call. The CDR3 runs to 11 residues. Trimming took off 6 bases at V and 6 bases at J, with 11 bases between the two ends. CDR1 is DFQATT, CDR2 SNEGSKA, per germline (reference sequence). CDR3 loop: CSALSWAEAFF. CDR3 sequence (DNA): TGCAGTGCCCTAAGTTGGGCTGAAGCTTTCTTT.

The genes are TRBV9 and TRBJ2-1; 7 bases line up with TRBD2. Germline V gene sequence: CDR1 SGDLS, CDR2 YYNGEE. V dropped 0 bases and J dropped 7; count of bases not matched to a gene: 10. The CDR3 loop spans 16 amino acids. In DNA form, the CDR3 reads TGTGCCAGCAGCGTAGGCGGCGGGAGTATCCAAAATGAGCAGTTCTTC. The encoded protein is CASSVGGGSIQNEQFF.

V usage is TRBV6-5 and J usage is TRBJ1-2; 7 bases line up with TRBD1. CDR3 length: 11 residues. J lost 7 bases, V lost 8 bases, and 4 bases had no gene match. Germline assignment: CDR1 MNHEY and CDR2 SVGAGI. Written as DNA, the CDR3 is TGTGCCAGCCAGACAGGGATTGGCTACACCTTC. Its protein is CASQTGIGYTF.

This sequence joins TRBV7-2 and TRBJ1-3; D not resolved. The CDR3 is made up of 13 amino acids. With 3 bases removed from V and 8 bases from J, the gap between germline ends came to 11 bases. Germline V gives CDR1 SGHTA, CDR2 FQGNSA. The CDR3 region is CASSFISSDTIYF. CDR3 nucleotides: TGTGCCAGCAGCTTCATCTCGTCGGACACCATATATTTT.

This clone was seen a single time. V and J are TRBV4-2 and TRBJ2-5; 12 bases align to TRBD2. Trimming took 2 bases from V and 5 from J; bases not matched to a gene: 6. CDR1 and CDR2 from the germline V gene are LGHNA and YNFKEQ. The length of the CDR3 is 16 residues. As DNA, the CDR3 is TGTGCCAGCAGCCAATCTGAGACTAGCGGGGGCGAGACCCAGTACTTC. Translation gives CASSQSETSGGETQYF.

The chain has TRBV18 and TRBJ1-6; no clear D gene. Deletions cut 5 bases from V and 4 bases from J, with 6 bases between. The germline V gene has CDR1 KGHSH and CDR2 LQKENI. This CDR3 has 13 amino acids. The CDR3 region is CASSREYNSPLHF. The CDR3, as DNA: TGTGCCAGCTCAAGGGAATATAATTCACCCCTCCACTTT.

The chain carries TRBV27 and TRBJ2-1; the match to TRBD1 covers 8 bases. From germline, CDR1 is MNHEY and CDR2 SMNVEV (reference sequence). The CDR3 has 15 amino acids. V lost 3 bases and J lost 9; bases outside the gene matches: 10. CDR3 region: CASSFPFGQGSEQFF. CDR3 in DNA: TGTGCCAGCAGTTTCCCCTTCGGACAGGGTAGTGAGCAGTTCTTC.

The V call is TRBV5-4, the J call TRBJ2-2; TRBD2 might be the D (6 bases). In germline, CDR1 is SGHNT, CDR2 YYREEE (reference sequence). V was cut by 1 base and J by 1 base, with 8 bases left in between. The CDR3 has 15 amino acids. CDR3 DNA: TGTGCCAGCAGCTTGTTAGCGGTGAACACCGGGGAGCTGTTTTTT. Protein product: CASSLLAVNTGELFF.